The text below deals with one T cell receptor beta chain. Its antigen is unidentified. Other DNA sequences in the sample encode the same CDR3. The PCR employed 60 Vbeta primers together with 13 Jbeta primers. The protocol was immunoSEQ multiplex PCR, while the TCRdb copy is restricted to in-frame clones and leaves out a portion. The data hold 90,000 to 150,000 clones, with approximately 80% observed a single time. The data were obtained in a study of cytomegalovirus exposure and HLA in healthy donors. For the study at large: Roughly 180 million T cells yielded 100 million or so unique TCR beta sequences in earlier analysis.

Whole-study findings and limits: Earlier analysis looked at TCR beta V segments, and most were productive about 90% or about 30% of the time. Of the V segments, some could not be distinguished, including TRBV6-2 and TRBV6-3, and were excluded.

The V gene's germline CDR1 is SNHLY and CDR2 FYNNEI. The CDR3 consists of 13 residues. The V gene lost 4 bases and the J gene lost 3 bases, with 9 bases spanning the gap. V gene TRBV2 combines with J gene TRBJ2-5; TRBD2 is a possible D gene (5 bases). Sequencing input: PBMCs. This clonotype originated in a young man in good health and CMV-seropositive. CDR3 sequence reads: CASSGRGKETQYF. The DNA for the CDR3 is TGTGCCAGCAGTGGGCGAGGGAAAGAGACCCAGTACTTC. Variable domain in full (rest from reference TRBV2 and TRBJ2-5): EPEVTQTPSHQVTQMGQEVILRCVPISNHLYFYWYRQILGQKVEFLVSFYNNEISEKSEIFDDQFSVERPDGSNFTLKIRSTKLEDSAMYFCASSGRGKETQYFGPGTRLLVL.